The clone carrying this T cell receptor beta chain was recorded a few times. The time point here: peripheral blood 6 weeks after treatment start. Trimming stripped 4 bases from V and 8 bases from J, with 12 bases between. CDR1 and CDR2 (germline): MNHEY, SMNVEV (reference sequence). The CDR3 is 14 amino acids. Assay used: immunoSEQ multiplex PCR; TCRdb lists only in-frame clones, some missing. This table holds about 19,000 clones, about 83% found once. This record belongs to a study of PD-L1 blockade in urothelial cancer. Study as a whole: Every 3 weeks, patients received intravenous atezolizumab 1,200 mg, beginning 2014. Male patients with bladder-origin urothelial cancer numbered about nine tenths of the roughly 29.

The TCR sequence derives from a man aged 45-60 years with urothelial cancer. The chain links TRBV27 to TRBJ1-6, with a weak D call TRBD1 (5 bases). The starting material was PBMCs, obtained around atezolizumab (anti-PD-L1) treatment. The CDR3 bases are TGTGCCAGCAGTTCGGGACTAGTTCATTCACCCCTCCACTTT. It translates to CASSSGLVHSPLHF.